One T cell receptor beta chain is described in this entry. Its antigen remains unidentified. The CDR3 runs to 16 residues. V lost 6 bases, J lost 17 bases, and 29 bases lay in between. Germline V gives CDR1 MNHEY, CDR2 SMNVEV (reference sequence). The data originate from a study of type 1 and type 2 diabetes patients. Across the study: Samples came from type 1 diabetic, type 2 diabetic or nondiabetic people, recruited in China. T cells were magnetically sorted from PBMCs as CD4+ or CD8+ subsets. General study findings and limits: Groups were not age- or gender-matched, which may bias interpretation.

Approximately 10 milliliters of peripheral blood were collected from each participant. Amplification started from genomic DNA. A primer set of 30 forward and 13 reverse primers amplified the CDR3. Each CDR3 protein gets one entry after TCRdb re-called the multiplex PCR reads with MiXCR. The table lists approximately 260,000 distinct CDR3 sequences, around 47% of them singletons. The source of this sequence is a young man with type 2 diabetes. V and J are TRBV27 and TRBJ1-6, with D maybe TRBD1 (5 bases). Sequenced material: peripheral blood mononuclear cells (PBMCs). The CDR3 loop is CASSHPDGGRPGDFHF. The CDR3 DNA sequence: TGTGCCAGCAGCCACCCCGACGGGGGAAGGCCGGGCGACTTCCACTTT.